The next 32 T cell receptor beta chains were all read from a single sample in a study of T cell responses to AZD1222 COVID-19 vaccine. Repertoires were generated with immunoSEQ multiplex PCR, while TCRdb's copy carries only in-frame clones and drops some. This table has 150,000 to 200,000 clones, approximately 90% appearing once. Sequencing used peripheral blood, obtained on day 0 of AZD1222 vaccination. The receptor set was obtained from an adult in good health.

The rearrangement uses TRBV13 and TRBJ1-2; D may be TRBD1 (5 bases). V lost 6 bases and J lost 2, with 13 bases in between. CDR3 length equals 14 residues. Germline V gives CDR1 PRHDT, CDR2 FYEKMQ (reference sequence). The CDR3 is CASRQAGGNYGYTF. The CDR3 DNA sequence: TGTGCCAGCAGACAGGCGGGGGGGAACTATGGCTACACCTTC.

The CDR3 loop reads CASSRTGVYNEQFF. The CDR3, as DNA: TGTGCCAGCTCCCGGACAGGGGTATACAATGAGCAGTTCTTC. V is TRBV18 and J is TRBJ2-1, with 9 bases lining up with TRBD1. V gave up 6 bases and J gave up 4 bases; unmatched junction bases: 4. Germline V gene data show CDR1 as KGHSH and CDR2 as LQKENI. The CDR3 contains 14 residues.

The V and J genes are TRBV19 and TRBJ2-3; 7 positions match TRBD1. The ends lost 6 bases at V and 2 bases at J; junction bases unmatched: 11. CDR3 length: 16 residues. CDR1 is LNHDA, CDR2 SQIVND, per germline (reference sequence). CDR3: CASRDVGTEPTDTQYF. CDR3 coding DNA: TGTGCCAGTAGAGACGTCGGGACAGAACCCACAGATACGCAGTATTTT.

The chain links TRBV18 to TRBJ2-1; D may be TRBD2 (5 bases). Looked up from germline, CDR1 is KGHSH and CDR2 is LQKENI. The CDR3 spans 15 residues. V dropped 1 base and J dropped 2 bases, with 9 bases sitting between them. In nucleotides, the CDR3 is TGTGCCAGCTCACCACTGACCGGGACCTACAATGAGCAGTTCTTC. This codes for CASSPLTGTYNEQFF. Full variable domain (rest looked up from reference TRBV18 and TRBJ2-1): NAGVMQNPRHLVRRRGQEARLRCSPMKGHSHVYWYRQLPEEGLKFMVYLQKENIIDESGMPKERFSAEFPKEGPSILRIQQVVRGDSAAYFCASSPLTGTYNEQFFGPGTRLTVL.

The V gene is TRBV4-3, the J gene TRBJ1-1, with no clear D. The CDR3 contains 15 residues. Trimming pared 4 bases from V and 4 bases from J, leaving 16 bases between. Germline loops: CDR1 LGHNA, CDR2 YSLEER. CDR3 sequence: CASSPEPLAATEAFF. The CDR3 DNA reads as TGCGCCAGCAGCCCGGAACCCCTGGCGGCCACTGAAGCTTTCTTT.

The DNA for the CDR3 is TGTGCCAGCAGCACTATGAGGGAGTCTGGAAACACCATATATTTT. This translates into CASSTMRESGNTIYF. V and J are TRBV6-4 and TRBJ1-3; D is unclear. Trimming left V 6 bases short and J 1 base short, with 13 bases between. There are 15 residues in the CDR3. Germline-derived CDR1 and CDR2 are MRHNA and SNTAGT.

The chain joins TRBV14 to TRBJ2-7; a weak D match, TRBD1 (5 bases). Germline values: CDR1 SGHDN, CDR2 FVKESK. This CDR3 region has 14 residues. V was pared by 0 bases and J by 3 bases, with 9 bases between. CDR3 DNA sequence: TGTGCCAGCAGCCAAGATCTTGACAGCTACGAGCAGTACTTC. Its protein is CASSQDLDSYEQYF.

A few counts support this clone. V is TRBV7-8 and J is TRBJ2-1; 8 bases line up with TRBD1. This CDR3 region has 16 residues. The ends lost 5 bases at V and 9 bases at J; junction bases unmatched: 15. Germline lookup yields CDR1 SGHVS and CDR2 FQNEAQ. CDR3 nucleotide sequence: TGTGCCAGCAGCATATACAGAATCGGACAGGGCCGTGAGCAGTTCTTC. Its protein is CASSIYRIGQGREQFF.

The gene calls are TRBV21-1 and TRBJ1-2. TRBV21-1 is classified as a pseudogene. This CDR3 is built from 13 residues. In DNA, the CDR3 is TGTGCCAGCAGCAAAGGGACTAACTATGGCTACACCTTC. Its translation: CASSKGTNYGYTF.

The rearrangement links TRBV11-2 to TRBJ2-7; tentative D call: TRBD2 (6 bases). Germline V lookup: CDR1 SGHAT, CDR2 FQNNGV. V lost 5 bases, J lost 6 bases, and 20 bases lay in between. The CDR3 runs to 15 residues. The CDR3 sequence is CASSLNWGTGGEQYF. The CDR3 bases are TGTGCCAGCAGCCTGAATTGGGGGACCGGGGGCGAGCAGTACTTC.

DNA for the CDR3: TGTGCCAGCTCACCACAGGGTCTGGGAACTGAAGCTTTCTTT. The encoded protein is CASSPQGLGTEAFF. V gene TRBV18 combines with J gene TRBJ1-1; D remains ambiguous. The V end was cut by 1 base, the J end by 5 bases, with 11 bases between. The germline CDR1 and CDR2 sequences are KGHSH and LQKENI. This CDR3 region has 14 residues. Complete variable domain (other parts from reference TRBV18 and TRBJ1-1): NAGVMQNPRHLVRRRGQEARLRCSPMKGHSHVYWYRQLPEEGLKFMVYLQKENIIDESGMPKERFSAEFPKEGPSILRIQQVVRGDSAAYFCASSPQGLGTEAFFGQGTRLTVV.

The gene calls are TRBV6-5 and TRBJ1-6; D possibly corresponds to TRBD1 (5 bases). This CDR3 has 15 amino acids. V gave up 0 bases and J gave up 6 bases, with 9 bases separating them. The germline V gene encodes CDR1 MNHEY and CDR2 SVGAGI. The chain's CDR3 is CASSYSRGGNSPLHF. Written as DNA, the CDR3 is TGTGCCAGCAGTTACTCGAGGGGTGGTAATTCACCCCTCCACTTT.

CDR3 in DNA: TGTGCCAGCAGCAGAGACAGGGGGCCTGGAAACACCATATATTTT. Its translation: CASSRDRGPGNTIYF. This chain uses TRBV7-3 with TRBJ1-3; 10 nucleotides line up with TRBD1. V lost 5 bases, J lost 2 bases, and 3 bases stayed unmatched. Germline CDR1 SGHTA, CDR2 FQGTGA. The CDR3 is 15 residues long.

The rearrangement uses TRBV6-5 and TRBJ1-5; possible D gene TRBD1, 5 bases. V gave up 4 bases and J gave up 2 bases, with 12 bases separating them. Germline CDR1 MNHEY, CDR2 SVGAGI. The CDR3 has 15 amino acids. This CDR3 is CASSLGRWGNQPQHF. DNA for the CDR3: TGTGCCAGCAGTTTGGGACGGTGGGGCAATCAGCCCCAGCATTTT.

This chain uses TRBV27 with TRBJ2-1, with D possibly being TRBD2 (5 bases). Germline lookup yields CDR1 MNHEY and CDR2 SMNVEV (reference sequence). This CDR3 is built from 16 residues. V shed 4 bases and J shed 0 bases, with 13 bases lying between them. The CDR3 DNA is TGTGCCAGCAGTTCCAGTAGACTAAGCTCCTACAATGAGCAGTTCTTC. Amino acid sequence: CASSSSRLSSYNEQFF.

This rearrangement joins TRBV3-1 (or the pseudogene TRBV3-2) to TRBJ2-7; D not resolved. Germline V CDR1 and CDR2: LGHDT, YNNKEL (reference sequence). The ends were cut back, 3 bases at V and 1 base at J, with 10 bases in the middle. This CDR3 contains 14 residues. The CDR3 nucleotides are TGTGCCAGCAGCCAGGGGATTCTTTCCTACGAGCAGTACTTC. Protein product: CASSQGILSYEQYF.

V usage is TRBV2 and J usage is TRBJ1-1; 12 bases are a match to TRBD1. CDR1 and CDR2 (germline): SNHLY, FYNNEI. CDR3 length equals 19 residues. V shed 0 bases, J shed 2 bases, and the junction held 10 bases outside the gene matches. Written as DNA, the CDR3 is TGTGCCAGCAGTGAAGCCAAACGTCCCGGGACAGGGGGCAACACTGAAGCTTTCTTT. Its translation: CASSEAKRPGTGGNTEAFF.

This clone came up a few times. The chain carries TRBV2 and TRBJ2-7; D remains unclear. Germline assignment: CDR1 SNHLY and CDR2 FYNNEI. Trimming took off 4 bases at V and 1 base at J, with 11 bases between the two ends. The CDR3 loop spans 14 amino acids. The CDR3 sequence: CASSGITRSYEQYF. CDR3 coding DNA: TGTGCCAGCAGTGGGATTACCCGGTCCTACGAGCAGTACTTC.

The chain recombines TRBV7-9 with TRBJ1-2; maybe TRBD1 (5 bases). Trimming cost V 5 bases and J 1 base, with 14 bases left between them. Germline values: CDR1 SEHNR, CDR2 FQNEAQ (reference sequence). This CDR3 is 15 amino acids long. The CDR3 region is CASSKGTEDNYGYTF. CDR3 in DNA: TGTGCCAGCAGCAAAGGGACCGAGGATAACTATGGCTACACCTTC.

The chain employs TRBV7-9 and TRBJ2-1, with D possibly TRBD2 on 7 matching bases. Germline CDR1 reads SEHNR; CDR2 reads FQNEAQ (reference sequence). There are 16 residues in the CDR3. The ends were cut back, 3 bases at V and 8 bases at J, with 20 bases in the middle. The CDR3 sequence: CASSFPRPSGGDEQFF. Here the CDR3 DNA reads TGTGCCAGCAGCTTTCCCAGGCCATCGGGGGGCGATGAGCAGTTCTTC.

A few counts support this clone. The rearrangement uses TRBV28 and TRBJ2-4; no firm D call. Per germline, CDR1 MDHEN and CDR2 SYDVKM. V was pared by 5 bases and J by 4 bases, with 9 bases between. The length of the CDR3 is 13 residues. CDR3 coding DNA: TGTGCCAGCAGTCCACCGATGAAAAACATTCAGTACTTC. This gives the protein CASSPPMKNIQYF.

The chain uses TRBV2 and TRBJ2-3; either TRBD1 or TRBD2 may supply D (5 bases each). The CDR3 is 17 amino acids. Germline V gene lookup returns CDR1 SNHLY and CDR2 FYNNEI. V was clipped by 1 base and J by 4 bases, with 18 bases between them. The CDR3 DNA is TGTGCCAGCAGTGAAGGTCGCCGCCCGAGGGGTCCAGATACGCAGTATTTT. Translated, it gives CASSEGRRPRGPDTQYF.

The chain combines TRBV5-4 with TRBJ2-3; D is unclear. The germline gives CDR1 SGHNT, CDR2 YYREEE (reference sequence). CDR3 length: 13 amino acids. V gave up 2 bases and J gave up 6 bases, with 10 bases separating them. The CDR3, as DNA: TGTGCCAGCAGCTTTAGACCGAGGGATACGCAGTATTTT. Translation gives CASSFRPRDTQYF.

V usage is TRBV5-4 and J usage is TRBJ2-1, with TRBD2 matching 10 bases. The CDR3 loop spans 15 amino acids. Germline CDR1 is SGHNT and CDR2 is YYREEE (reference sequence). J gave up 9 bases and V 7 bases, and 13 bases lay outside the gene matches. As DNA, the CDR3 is TGTGCCAGCTCACCTGGGCTAGCGGGAGTCGCTGAGCAGTTCTTC. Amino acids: CASSPGLAGVAEQFF.

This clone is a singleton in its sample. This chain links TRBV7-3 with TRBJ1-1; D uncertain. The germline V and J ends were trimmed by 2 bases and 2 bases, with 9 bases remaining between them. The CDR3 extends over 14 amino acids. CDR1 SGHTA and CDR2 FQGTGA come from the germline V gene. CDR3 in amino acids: CASSLGSSNTEAFF. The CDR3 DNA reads TGTGCCAGCAGCTTAGGGTCCTCCAACACTGAAGCTTTCTTT.

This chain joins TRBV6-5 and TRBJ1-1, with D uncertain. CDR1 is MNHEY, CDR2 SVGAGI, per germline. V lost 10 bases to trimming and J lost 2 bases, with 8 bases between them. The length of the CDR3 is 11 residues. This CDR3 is CATGLNTEAFF. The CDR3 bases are TGTGCCACCGGGCTTAACACTGAAGCTTTCTTT.

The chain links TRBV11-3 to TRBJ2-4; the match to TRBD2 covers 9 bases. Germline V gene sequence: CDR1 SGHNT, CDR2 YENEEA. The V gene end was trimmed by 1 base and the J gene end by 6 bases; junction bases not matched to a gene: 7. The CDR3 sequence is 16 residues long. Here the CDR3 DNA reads TGTGCCAGCAGCTTAGGAGTCGGAGCGGGAGGAAACATTCAGTACTTC. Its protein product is CASSLGVGAGGNIQYF.

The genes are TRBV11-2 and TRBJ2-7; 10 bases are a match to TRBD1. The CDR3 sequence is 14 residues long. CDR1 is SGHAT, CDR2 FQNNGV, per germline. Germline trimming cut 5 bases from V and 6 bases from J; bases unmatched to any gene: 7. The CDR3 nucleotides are TGTGCCAGCAGCCCGGGACAGGGGATCTCCGAGCAGTACTTC. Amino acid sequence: CASSPGQGISEQYF.

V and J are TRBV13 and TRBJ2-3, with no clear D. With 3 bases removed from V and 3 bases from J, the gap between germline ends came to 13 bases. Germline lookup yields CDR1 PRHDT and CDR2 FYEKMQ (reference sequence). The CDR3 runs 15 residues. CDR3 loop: CASSLEGPSTDTQYF. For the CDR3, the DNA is TGTGCCAGCAGCTTGGAAGGGCCCTCAACAGATACGCAGTATTTT.

DNA of the CDR3: TGTGCCAGCAGTTTCCCCGGGACAGGAAATCAGCCCCAGCATTTT. Translation gives CASSFPGTGNQPQHF. This sequence joins TRBV28 and TRBJ1-5; 8 bases are shared with TRBD1. Per germline, CDR1 MDHEN and CDR2 SYDVKM. CDR3 size: 15 residues. V lost 3 bases and J lost 4; bases outside the gene matches: 5. Full variable domain (rest looked up from reference TRBV28 and TRBJ1-5): DVKVTQSSRYLVKRTGEKVFLECVQDMDHENMFWYRQDPGLGLRLIYFSYDVKMKEKGDIPEGYSVSREKKERFSLILESASTNQTSMYLCASSFPGTGNQPQHFGDGTRLSIL.

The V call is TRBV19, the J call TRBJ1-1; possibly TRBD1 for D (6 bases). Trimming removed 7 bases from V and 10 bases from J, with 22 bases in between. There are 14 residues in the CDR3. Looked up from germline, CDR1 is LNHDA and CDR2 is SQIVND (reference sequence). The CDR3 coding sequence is TGTGCCAGTATCTCACCGGCAGGGGTGGTTGCAGCTTTCTTT. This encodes CASISPAGVVAAFF.

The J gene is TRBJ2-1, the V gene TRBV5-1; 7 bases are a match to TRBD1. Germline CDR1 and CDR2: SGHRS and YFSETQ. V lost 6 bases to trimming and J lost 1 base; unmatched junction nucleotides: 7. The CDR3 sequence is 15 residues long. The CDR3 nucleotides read TGCGCCAGCAAGGACAGGTCCCTTTCCTACAATGAGCAGTTCTTC. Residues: CASKDRSLSYNEQFF.